This TCR beta chain was identified in a study of identical twins. Study-level points and caveats: Sequences that were out-of-frame, alpha and twin-shared displayed an excess of low generation probability. There is a chance that invariant MAIT and iNKT cells partially muddied zero-insertion analyses.

Details on this clonotype: The antigen is unknown.

MiXCR, applied by TCRdb to the 5' RACE reads, yields one record per CDR3 protein. Of about 720,000 distinct CDR3 sequences listed, less than 10% are singletons. The CDR3 is made up of 15 amino acids. CDR1 SGHAT and CDR2 FQNNGV come from the germline V gene. J was trimmed by 2 bases and V by 4 bases; bases with no gene match: 5. The sample also formed part of further work on yellow fever vaccine responses in identical twins.

The clonotype originates from a woman between 18 and 29 years old in good health. The chain employs TRBV11-2 and TRBJ2-3; TRBD2 matches 8 bases. Sample: PBMCs. As DNA, the CDR3 is TGTGCCAGCAGCTCACTAGCGGTTTACACAGATACGCAGTATTTT. Translation gives CASSSLAVYTDTQYF.